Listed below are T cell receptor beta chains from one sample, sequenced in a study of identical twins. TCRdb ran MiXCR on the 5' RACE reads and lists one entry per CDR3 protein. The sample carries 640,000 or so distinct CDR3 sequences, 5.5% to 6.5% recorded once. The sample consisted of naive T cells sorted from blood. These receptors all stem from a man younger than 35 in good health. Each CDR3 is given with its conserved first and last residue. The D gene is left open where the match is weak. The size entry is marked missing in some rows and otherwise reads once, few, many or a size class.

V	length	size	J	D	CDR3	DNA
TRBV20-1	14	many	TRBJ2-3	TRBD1	CSARGDRRGDTQYF	TGCAGTGCTAGGGGGGACAGAAGGGGAGATACGCAGTATTTT
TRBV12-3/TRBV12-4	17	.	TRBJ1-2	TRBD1	CASSNLVGTGREYGYTF	TGTGCCAGCAGTAATCTAGTGGGGACAGGGCGTGAGTATGGCTACACCTTC
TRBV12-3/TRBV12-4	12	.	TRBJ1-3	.	CASTKAGNTIYF	TGTGCCAGCACCAAGGCTGGAAACACCATATATTTT
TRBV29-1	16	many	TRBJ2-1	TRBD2	CSVDSGTSLTYNEQFF	TGCAGCGTTGATTCCGGGACTAGCCTTACATACAATGAGCAGTTCTTC
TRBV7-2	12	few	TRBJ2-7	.	CASSLGTGEQYF	TGTGCCAGCAGCTTAGGGACGGGCGAGCAGTACTTC
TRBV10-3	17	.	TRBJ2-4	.	CAISPGQGRLAKNIQYF	TGTGCCATCAGCCCCGGCCAAGGACGATTAGCCAAAAACATTCAGTACTTC
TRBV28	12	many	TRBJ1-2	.	CAASRGNYGYTF	TGTGCCGCCTCCCGGGGGAACTATGGCTACACCTTC
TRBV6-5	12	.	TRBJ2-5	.	CASRRAGETQYF	TGTGCCAGCAGGAGGGCGGGAGAGACCCAGTACTTC
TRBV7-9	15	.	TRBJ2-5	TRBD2	CASSPRTSVGETQYF	TGTGCCAGCAGCCCCCGGACTAGCGTGGGGGAGACCCAGTACTTC
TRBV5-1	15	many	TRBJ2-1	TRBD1	CASSVTGIDLNEQFF	TGCGCCAGCAGCGTGACAGGGATAGATCTCAATGAGCAGTTCTTC
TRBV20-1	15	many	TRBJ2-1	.	CSASFDFREPNEQFF	TGCAGTGCTAGTTTCGACTTTCGGGAACCCAATGAGCAGTTCTTC
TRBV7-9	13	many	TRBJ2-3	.	CASSSSVTDTQYF	TGTGCCAGCAGCTCTAGCGTCACAGATACGCAGTATTTT
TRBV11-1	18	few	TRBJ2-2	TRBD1	CASRSRGTGATNTGELFF	TGTGCCAGCAGGTCCCGGGGGACAGGGGCCACGAACACCGGGGAGCTGTTTTTT
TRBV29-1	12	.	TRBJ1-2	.	CSVTGTRYGYTF	TGCAGCGTTACCGGGACTCGCTATGGCTACACCTTC
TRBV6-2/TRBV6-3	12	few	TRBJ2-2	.	CASTQGPGELFF	TGTGCCAGCACCCAGGGACCCGGGGAGCTGTTTTTT
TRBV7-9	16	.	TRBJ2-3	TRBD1	CASSLRGQTLGDTQYF	TGTGCCAGCAGCTTAAGGGGGCAAACTCTGGGAGATACGCAGTATTTT
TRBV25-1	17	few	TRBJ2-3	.	CASSELVGVTSTDTQYF	TGTGCCAGCAGTGAATTGGTCGGGGTCACTAGCACAGATACGCAGTATTTT
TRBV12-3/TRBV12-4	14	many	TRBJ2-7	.	CASSLGTYTYEQYF	TGTGCCAGCAGTTTGGGGACGTATACCTACGAGCAGTACTTC
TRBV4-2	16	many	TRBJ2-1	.	CASSFRTGGSYNEQFF	TGTGCCAGCAGCTTCCGGACTGGGGGCTCCTACAATGAGCAGTTCTTC
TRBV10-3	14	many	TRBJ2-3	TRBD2	CAIAAREGQDTQYF	TGTGCCATAGCTGCGCGGGAGGGCCAAGATACGCAGTATTTT
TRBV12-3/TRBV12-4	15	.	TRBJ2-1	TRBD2	CASRTTSVSYNEQFF	TGTGCCAGCAGGACTACTAGCGTCTCCTACAATGAGCAGTTCTTC
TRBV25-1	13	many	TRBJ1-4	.	CASKIEGGEKLFF	TGTGCCAGCAAGATTGAGGGGGGTGAAAAACTGTTTTTT
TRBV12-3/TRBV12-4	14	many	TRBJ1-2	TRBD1	CASTRDRIRDGYTF	TGTGCCAGCACCCGGGACAGGATAAGAGATGGCTACACCTTC
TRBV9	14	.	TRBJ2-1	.	CASSDYGKPNEQFF	TGTGCCAGCAGCGATTACGGGAAACCCAATGAGCAGTTCTTC
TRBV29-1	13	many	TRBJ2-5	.	CSVEGSLEETQYF	TGCAGCGTGGAGGGTAGCCTAGAGGAGACCCAGTACTTC
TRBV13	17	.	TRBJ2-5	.	CASSLGQGGGWQETQYF	TGTGCCAGCAGCTTAGGCCAGGGAGGGGGTTGGCAAGAGACCCAGTACTTC
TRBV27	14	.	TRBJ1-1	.	CASGWRGAVTEAFF	TGTGCCAGCGGGTGGCGGGGGGCGGTCACTGAAGCTTTCTTT
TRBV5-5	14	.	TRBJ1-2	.	CASSLEQGDYGYTF	TGTGCCAGCAGCTTGGAGCAGGGTGACTATGGCTACACCTTC
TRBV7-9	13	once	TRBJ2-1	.	CASSSPLRDEQFF	TGTGCCAGCAGCTCCCCCCTCCGAGATGAGCAGTTCTTC
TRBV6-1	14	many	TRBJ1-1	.	CASRPSSSGTRAFF	TGTGCCAGCAGGCCCTCCTCCTCCGGGACCAGGGCTTTCTTT
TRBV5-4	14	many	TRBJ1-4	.	CASSNPTEGEKLFF	TGTGCCAGCTCAAACCCCACGGAGGGTGAAAAACTGTTTTTT
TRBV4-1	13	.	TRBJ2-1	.	CASSQVPNSYQFF	TGCGCCAGCAGCCAAGTGCCTAATTCGTACCAGTTCTTC
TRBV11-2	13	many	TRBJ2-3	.	CASSFFLGDTQYF	TGTGCCAGCAGCTTTTTCTTGGGAGATACGCAGTATTTT
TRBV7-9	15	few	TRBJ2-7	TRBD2	CASSPPGLAGGAQYF	TGTGCCAGCAGCCCTCCGGGACTAGCGGGAGGGGCGCAGTACTTC
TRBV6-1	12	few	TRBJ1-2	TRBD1	CAITGGDYGYTF	TGTGCCATTACAGGGGGGGACTATGGCTACACCTTC
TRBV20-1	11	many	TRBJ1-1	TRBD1	CSVPPGGEAFF	TGCAGTGTCCCGCCAGGGGGTGAAGCTTTCTTT
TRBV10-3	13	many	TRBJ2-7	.	CAISDVLSYEQYF	TGTGCCATCAGTGACGTCCTCTCCTACGAGCAGTACTTC
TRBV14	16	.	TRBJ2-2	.	CASSQGTNRHTGELFF	TGTGCCAGCAGCCAAGGGACTAATCGGCACACCGGGGAGCTGTTTTTT
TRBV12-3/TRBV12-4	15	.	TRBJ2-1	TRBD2	CASSLLGLAGYEQFF	TGTGCCAGCAGTTTGTTGGGGCTAGCGGGGTATGAGCAGTTCTTC
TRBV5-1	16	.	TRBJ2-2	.	CASSFLQGPDTGELFF	TGCGCCAGCAGCTTCCTACAGGGTCCGGACACCGGGGAGCTGTTTTTT
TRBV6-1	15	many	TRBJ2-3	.	CASRESFFRTDTQYF	TGTGCCAGCAGAGAGTCGTTCTTTCGCACAGATACGCAGTATTTT
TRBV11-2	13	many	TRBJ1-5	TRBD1	CASSLDRGQPQHF	TGTGCCAGCAGCCTGGACAGGGGTCAGCCCCAGCATTTT
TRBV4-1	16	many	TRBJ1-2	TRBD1	CASSQGSDRGHYGYTF	TGCGCCAGCAGCCAAGGTTCGGACAGGGGTCACTATGGCTACACCTTC